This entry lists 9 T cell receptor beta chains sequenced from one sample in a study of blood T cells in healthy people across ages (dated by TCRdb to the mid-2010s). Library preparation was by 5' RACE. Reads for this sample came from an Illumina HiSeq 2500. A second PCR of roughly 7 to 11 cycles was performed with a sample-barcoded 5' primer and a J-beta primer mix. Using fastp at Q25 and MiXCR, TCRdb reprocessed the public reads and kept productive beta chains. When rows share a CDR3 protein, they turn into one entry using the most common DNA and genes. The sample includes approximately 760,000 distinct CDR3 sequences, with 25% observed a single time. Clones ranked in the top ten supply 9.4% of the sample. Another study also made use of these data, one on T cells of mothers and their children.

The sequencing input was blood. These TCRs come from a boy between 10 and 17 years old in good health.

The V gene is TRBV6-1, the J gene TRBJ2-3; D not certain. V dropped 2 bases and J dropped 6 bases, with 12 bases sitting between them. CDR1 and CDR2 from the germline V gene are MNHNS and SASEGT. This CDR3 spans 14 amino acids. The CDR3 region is CASSEFQIGDTQYF. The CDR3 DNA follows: TGTGCCAGCAGTGAATTCCAGATTGGTGATACGCAGTATTTT.

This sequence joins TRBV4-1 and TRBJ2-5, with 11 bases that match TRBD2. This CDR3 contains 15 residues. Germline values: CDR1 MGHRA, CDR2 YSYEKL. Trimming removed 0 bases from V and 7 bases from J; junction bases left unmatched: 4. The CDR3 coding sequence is TGCGCCAGCAGCCAAGAACTAGCGGGAGTGGGGACCCAGTACTTC. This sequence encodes CASSQELAGVGTQYF.

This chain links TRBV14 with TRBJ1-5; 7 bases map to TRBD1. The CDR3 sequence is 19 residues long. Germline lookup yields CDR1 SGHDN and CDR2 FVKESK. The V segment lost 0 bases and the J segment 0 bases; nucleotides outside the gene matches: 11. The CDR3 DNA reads TGTGCCAGCAGCCAAGATCGGGGACAGCCGGCTTATAGCAATCAGCCCCAGCATTTT. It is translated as CASSQDRGQPAYSNQPQHF.

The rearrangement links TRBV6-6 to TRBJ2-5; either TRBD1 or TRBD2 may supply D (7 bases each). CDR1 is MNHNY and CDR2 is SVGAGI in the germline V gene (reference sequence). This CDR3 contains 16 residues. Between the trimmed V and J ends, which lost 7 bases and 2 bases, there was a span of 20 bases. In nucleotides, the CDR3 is TGTGCCAGCACTATACAGGCAGGGGGGGGACAAGAGACCCAGTACTTC. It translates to CASTIQAGGGQETQYF.

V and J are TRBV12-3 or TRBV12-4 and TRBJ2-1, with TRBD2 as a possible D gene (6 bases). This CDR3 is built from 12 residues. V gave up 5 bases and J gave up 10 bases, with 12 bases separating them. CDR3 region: CASSRESTEQFF. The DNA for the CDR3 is TGTGCCAGCAGTCGGGAGAGTACCGAGCAGTTCTTC.

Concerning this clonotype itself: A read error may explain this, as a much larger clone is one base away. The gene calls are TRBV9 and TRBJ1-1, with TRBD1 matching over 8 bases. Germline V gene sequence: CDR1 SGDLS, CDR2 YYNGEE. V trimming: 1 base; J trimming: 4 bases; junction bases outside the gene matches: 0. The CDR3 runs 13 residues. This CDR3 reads CASSVTGGTEAFF. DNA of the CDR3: TGTGCCAGCAGCGTAACAGGGGGCACTGAAGCTTTCTTT.

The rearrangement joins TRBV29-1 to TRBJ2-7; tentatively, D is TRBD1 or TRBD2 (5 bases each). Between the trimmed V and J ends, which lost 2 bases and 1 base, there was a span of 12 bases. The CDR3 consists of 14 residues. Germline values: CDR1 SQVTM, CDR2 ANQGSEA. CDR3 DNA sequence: TGCAGCGTTGAATTTGAGGGGCGTTCCTACGAGCAGTACTTC. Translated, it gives CSVEFEGRSYEQYF.

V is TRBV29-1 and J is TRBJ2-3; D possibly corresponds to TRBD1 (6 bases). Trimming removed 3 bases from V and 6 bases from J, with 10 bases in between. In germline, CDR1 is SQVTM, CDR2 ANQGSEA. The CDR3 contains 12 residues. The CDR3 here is CSVDARGDTQYF. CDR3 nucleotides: TGCAGCGTTGACGCCAGGGGCGATACGCAGTATTTT.

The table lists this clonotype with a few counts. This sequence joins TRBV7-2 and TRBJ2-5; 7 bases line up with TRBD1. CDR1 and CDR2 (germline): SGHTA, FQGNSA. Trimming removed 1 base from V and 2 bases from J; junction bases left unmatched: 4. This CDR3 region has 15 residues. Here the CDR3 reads CASSLVRGPQETQYF. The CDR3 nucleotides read TGTGCCAGCAGCTTAGTAAGGGGGCCTCAAGAGACCCAGTACTTC.